One T cell receptor (beta chain) is described in this entry. Sequenced by immunoSEQ multiplex PCR; TCRdb stores in-frame clones only, minus some. The repertoire holds some 200,000 clones, with roughly 90% as singletons. The sample comes from a study of blood T cell repertoires in COVID-19. The wider study: Sample material is recorded as cDNA or gDNA derived from T cells, B-cell-depleted T cells, or PBMCs.

V shed 6 bases and J shed 7 bases, with 40 bases lying between them. CDR3 length equals 21 residues. The germline V gene encodes CDR1 MDHEN and CDR2 SYDVKM. All enrollees were roughly 18 to 89 years old and from fewer than 25 US areas. Donors were grouped by their self-reported clinical history. The sequencing input was PBMCs or T cells enriched from blood (not recorded which). This clonotype was sampled from a woman under 30 who had recovered from COVID-19. V usage is TRBV28 and J usage is TRBJ2-7; D is possibly TRBD2 (6 bases). The CDR3, as DNA: TGTGCCAGCAGCTTGAAGGCGATGGACATGGGGACGGGGACTCCCTTGGGGGAGCAGTACTTC. As protein: CASSLKAMDMGTGTPLGEQYF.